This T cell receptor (beta chain) was documented in a study of brain T cells in children with intractable seizures (dated by TCRdb to the early 2020s). Concerning the study at large: Resected brain tissue from fewer than 60 pediatric epilepsy surgery cases was initially screened for immune gene transcripts with a NanoString immunology panel. Among the roughly 12 selected surgery cases, pre-surgery blood was additionally sequenced for eight, leaving four cases with brain tissue only.

The time point label, as the study defines it: resected brain tissue, or blood drawn just prior to surgery. The surgery cases that showed the highest brain T cell transcript signatures were chosen for TCR beta chain sequencing of brain tissue, and of blood when it was available. Patients had been treated with at least one anti-epileptic drug before surgery. TCR-sequenced patients were children with drug-resistant epilepsy due to tuberous sclerosis complex, focal cortical dysplasia, Rasmussen encephalitis or hemimegalencephaly. Blood was drawn right before the epilepsy surgery. The Monarch genomic DNA purification kit was used to extract bulk genomic DNA from unsorted brain tissue and from whole blood. The immunoSEQ assay was applied to genomic DNA to generate the TCR beta chain sequences. In the paper's pipeline: CDR3 sequences that did not begin with the conserved framework cysteine at position 104 were removed manually. To get clonality, the normalized Shannon's Diversity Index was subtracted from one, giving values from 0 (maximal diversity) to 1 (oligoclonal). To check whether a given CDR3 had different frequencies in two samples, for example brain versus blood, chi-squared comparison-of-proportions tests were used. Public clonotypes were found through immuneACCESS searches, while the VDJdb browser was used to judge similarity to known antiviral clonotypes. Entries here come from immuneACCESS through TCRdb and include only in-frame sequences with V and J called. Some clones fail to appear in such tables; in the studies checked, an unresolved V gene covers under half of the shortfall, and the cause of the remainder is unknown. Clone size and V and J calls were adopted from that table, with D and trimming inferred from the DNA. Recorded for this sample are about 80,000 clones; around nine tenths of them occurred a single time. The ten largest clones represent approximately 24% of the sample.

Findings and caveats that apply to the study as a whole: The patients' HCMV serostatus was not known, and viral specificity was inferred solely from CDR3 sequence similarity. Because sequencing depth differed between pre- and post-surgery blood, the absence of clones from the pre-surgery sample may reflect undersampling.

This clone was recorded once. What this receptor recognizes is not known. It has no much larger one-base neighbor in the sample; base qualities were not kept. The material was peripheral blood, obtained at surgery. The sequence derives from a girl aged 2 to 10 with Rasmussen encephalitis and intractable seizures.

The nucleotide sequence reads TGTGCCTGGAACAGCGGGAGGGCCAATGAGCAGTTCTTC. Translated, this is CAWNSGRANEQFF. Recombination linked TRBV30 to TRBJ2-1; a stretch of 10 junction bases matches TRBD2. Sequences GTSNPN (CDR1) and SVGIG (CDR2) are obtained from the germline V gene (reference sequence). The cysteine opens and the phenylalanine closes a CDR3 of 13 amino acids. Only the CDR3 portion is preserved as DNA: 39 bases, with reading frame beginning at the first base. V loses 4 bases at its end and J loses 6 bases; junction bases beyond the gene matches: 3.